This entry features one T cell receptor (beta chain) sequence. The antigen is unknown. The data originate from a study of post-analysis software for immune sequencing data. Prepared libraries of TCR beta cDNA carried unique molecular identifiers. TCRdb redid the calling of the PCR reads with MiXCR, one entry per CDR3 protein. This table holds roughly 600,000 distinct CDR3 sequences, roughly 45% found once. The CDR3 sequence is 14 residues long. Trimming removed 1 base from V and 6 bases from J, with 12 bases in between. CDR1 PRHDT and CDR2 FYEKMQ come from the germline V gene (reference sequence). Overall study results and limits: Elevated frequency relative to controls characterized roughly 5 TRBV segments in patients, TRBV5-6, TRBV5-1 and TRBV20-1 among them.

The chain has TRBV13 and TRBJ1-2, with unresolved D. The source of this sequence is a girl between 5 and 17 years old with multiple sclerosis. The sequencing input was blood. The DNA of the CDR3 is TGTGCCAGCAGCTTAGTACCGCGCTTGAATGGCTACACCTTC. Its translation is CASSLVPRLNGYTF. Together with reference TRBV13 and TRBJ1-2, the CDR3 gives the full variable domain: AAGVIQSPRHLIKEKRETATLKCYPIPRHDTVYWYQQGPGQDPQFLISFYEKMQSDKGSIPDRFSAQQFSDYHSELNMSSLELGDSALYFCASSLVPRLNGYTFGSGTRLTVV.